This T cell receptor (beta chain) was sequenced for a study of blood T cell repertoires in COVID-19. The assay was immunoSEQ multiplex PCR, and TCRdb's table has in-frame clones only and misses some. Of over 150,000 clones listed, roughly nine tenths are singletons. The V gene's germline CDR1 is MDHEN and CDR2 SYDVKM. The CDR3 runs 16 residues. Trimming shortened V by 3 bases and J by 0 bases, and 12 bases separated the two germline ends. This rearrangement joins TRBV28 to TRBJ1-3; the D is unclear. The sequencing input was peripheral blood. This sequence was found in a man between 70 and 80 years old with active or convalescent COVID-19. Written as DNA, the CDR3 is TGTGCCAGCAGTTTGCGTGCGGCTCGCTCTGGAAACACCATATATTTT. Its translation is CASSLRAARSGNTIYF. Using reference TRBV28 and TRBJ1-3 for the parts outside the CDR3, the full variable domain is DVKVTQSSRYLVKRTGEKVFLECVQDMDHENMFWYRQDPGLGLRLIYFSYDVKMKEKGDIPEGYSVSREKKERFSLILESASTNQTSMYLCASSLRAARSGNTIYFGEGSWLTVV.